This T cell receptor beta chain was retrieved from a study of blood T cell repertoires in COVID-19 (dated by TCRdb to about 2020). About the full investigation: The collaborator samples originated in the United States, Italy and Spain and spanned the acute and convalescent phases of COVID-19. The samples were drawn from two sources: the first 160 participants of the ongoing ImmuneRACE study, and 1,254 subjects contributed by 6 global collaborators. Where available, HLA class I and class II types were taken from metadata supplied by the sample provider and were not determined by assay-based typing. The prospective study material was composed of cDNA or gDNA derived from T cells, B-cell-depleted T cells, or PBMCs. Sample metadata almost always included a de-identified subject ID, COVID-19 status, age in years and sex. Subjects who had been exposed to COVID-19, were actively infected with it, or had recovered from it provided the deeply sampled blood TCRbeta repertoires that made up the dataset. A freely available public database, intended as a resource for researchers studying the immune response to SARS-CoV-2, is where the repertoires were released.

TCRbeta CDR3 regions were amplified from genomic DNA by means of the immunoSEQ Assay, a bias-controlled multiplex PCR. Per the source publication's procedure: The number of nucleated cells in each sample was estimated by amplification of reference gene primers within the assay. Sequence reads were collapsed and filtered to measure the absolute abundance of every unique TCRbeta CDR3 rearrangement. For each sample, productive Simpson clonality was calculated as the square root of Simpson's diversity index over productive rearrangements. In TCRdb, the immuneACCESS table is reduced to in-frame sequences with V and J assigned. These tables do not hold every clone; where another copy was compared, an unresolved V gene accounts for under half, and the others remain unexplained. The D gene and trimming were derived from the DNA, and the V and J assignments and clone size from that table. Within this sample are 150,000 to 200,000 clones, with roughly 90% of them counted one time only. Of the sample, less than 2.5% is held by the ten largest clones.

The collaborating institutions used their own protocols to collect whole blood in K2EDTA tubes. For TCRbeta analysis, collaborator samples were shipped as frozen whole blood, as isolated PBMCs, or as DNA extracted from either sample type. With regard to this clone: The specificity of this receptor is unknown. Per-nucleotide qualities are absent, and no much larger clonotype sits a single base away.

General findings and caveats noted by the study authors: The quantity of clinical and demographic metadata differed by source and by participant and was supplied without curation.

The TCR sequence derives from a man between 18 and 29 years old with acute or convalescent COVID-19. Material: peripheral blood.

The CDR3 in this case is CATGYGYEQYF. Read as DNA, the sequence is TGTGCCACCGGGTACGGCTACGAGCAGTACTTC. This chain is built from TRBV19 and TRBJ2-7, with no confidently assigned D gene. V was cut back by 10 bases and J by 3 bases, leaving a gap of 10 bases between them. Taken from the germline V gene (reference sequence), the CDR1 and CDR2 loops are LNHDA and SQIVND. The CDR3, cysteine through phenylalanine, is 11 amino acids long. Only the CDR3 region is kept as DNA, spanning 33 bases read in frame from base 1.